One sample yielded the 15 T cell receptor beta chains listed below, sequenced in a study of T cells in Graves' hyperthyroidism and ophthalmopathy. Amplification of TCR beta CDR3 regions used RNA as the template. First-round RT-PCR targeting the TCR CDR3 was performed with the HTBI primer set. TCRdb itself ran the multiplex PCR reads through MiXCR, one entry per CDR3 protein. The top ten clones hold 8.9% of a sample with about 840,000 distinct CDR3 sequences, roughly 40% of them seen once. The sample taken for sequencing was blood. Every receptor here comes from a man aged 18 to 35 with Graves' hyperthyroidism.

About this clonotype: The junction departs from germline at one end; a sequencing error may be responsible. The genes are TRBV7-9 and TRBJ1-3; D is perhaps TRBD1 (6 bases). CDR3 length: 14 residues. In germline, CDR1 is SEHNR, CDR2 FQNEAQ (reference sequence). The CDR3 sequence: CASSLDSYGYTLYF. The CDR3 bases are TGTGCCAGCAGCTTGGACAGCTATGGCTACACCTTATATTTT.

This clonotype was counted many times. The chain employs TRBV7-8 and TRBJ2-2; D is ambiguous. V shed 1 base and J shed 4 bases, with 7 bases lying between them. The CDR3 runs to 14 residues. The V gene's germline CDR1 is SGHVS and CDR2 FQNEAQ. The CDR3 sequence is CASSLGLLTGELFF. In DNA form, the CDR3 reads TGTGCCAGCAGCTTAGGGCTGCTCACCGGGGAGCTGTTTTTT.

The V gene is TRBV29-1, the J gene TRBJ2-7, with 15 bases fitting TRBD2. The germline V gene has CDR1 SQVTM and CDR2 ANQGSEA. This CDR3 has 15 amino acids. V was clipped by 3 bases and J by 4 bases; unmatched bases: 4. The CDR3: CSVEGTSGRRYEQYF. Written as DNA, the CDR3 is TGCAGCGTTGAGGGGACTAGCGGGAGGAGGTACGAGCAGTACTTC.

A few counts support this clonotype. This chain uses TRBV6-5 with TRBJ2-7; TRBD2 matches 7 bases. V shed 2 bases, J shed 7 bases, and the junction held 8 bases outside the gene matches. The CDR3 has 14 amino acids. Germline CDR1 is MNHEY and CDR2 is SVGAGI. The chain's CDR3 is CASSYRRESWEQYF. The CDR3 DNA reads TGTGCCAGCAGTTACCGGCGGGAGAGCTGGGAGCAGTACTTC.

This clonotype was recorded at least ten times. This rearrangement joins TRBV25-1 to TRBJ1-1, with a weak D call TRBD1 (6 bases). Germline values: CDR1 MGHDK, CDR2 SYGVNS. V lost 2 bases and J 4 bases, leaving 11 bases between the germline ends. The CDR3 is 14 residues long. The CDR3 reads CASSEPGASTEAFF. The CDR3 DNA sequence: TGTGCCAGCAGTGAACCGGGGGCCTCCACTGAAGCTTTCTTT.

V is TRBV6-6 and J is TRBJ1-5; D uncertain. The CDR3 consists of 18 residues. Trimming cost V 2 bases and J 0 bases, with 17 bases left between them. CDR1 MNHNY and CDR2 SVGAGI come from the germline V gene (reference sequence). The CDR3 region is CASSYPIRPPYSNQPQHF. For the CDR3, the DNA is TGTGCCAGCAGTTACCCCATAAGGCCGCCTTATAGCAATCAGCCCCAGCATTTT.

This clonotype was detected ten times or more. This chain uses TRBV19 with TRBJ1-2, with D uncertain. This CDR3 region has 13 residues. V was shortened by 6 bases and J by 5 bases, with 13 bases between the two germline ends. CDR1 and CDR2 (germline): LNHDA, SQIVND (reference sequence). The CDR3, as DNA: TGTGCCAGTAGGGACGGCGGTGCTTATGGCTACACCTTC. Translated, it gives CASRDGGAYGYTF. The whole variable domain, filled in from reference TRBV19 and TRBJ1-2, reads DGGITQSPKYLFRKEGQNVTLSCEQNLNHDAMYWYRQDPGQGLRLIYYSQIVNDFQKGDIAEGYSVSREKKESFPLTVTSAQKNPTAFYLCASRDGGAYGYTFGSGTRLTVV.

The genes are TRBV2 and TRBJ2-5; TRBD1 matches at 8 bases. CDR3 length: 14 amino acids. Germline CDR1 is SNHLY and CDR2 is FYNNEI. Trimming cost V 6 bases and J 2 bases; bases outside gene matches: 5. The CDR3 protein is CASRMTGEQETQYF. CDR3 DNA sequence: TGTGCCAGCAGGATGACAGGGGAGCAAGAGACCCAGTACTTC.

The V call is TRBV20-1, the J call TRBJ1-2; 7 positions match TRBD1. Unmatched junction bases numbered 9, after V lost 4 bases and J lost 4 bases. There are 14 residues in the CDR3. Germline V gene sequence: CDR1 DFQATT, CDR2 SNEGSKA (reference sequence). The CDR3 spells CSAIFRQGVYGYTF. In DNA form, the CDR3 reads TGCAGTGCTATCTTTCGTCAGGGGGTCTATGGCTACACCTTC.

A remark on this clonotype: At one of its ends the junction is not consistent with the germline gene, which may arise from a read error. V gene TRBV6-1 combines with J gene TRBJ2-5, with 13 bases identical to TRBD2. The germline V gene encodes CDR1 MNHNS and CDR2 SASEGT. This CDR3 is built from 15 residues. The CDR3 protein is CASSGTSGVQEAQYF. The CDR3 DNA reads as TGTGCCAGCAGCGGGACTAGCGGGGTTCAAGAGGCCCAGTACTTC.

This clonotype was counted at least ten times. J is TRBJ1-6 and V is TRBV7-2; 9 bases line up with TRBD1. Germline lookup yields CDR1 SGHTA and CDR2 FQGNSA. The trim removed 3 bases at V and 9 bases at J, leaving 6 bases unmatched. This CDR3 contains 15 residues. The chain's CDR3 is CASSLTGDRVSPLHF. The DNA for the CDR3 is TGTGCCAGCAGCTTGACCGGGGACAGGGTTTCACCCCTCCACTTT.

Note on this clonotype: As the CDR3 is not closed by the conserved phenylalanine or tryptophan, this likely results from a read error. The V call is TRBV7-2, the J call TRBJ2-5; TRBD2 agrees at 10 bases. CDR1 is SGHTA and CDR2 is FQGNSA in the germline V gene. The CDR3 length is 14 residues. With 5 bases clipped from V and 5 bases from J, the junction kept 5 bases outside the gene matches. CDR3 bases: TGTACCAGCAGCCATCCTAGCGGGAGCGAGACCCAGTACCTC. Protein: CTSSHPSGSETQYL.

The chain links TRBV19 to TRBJ1-1; D unresolved. CDR1 and CDR2 from the germline V gene are LNHDA and SQIVND (reference sequence). Trimming pared 5 bases from V and 0 bases from J, leaving 7 bases between. The CDR3 is 13 amino acids. Written as DNA, the CDR3 is TGTGCCAGTAGTCAGATCATGAACACTGAAGCTTTCTTT. It encodes CASSQIMNTEAFF. The full variable domain, in which reference TRBV19 and TRBJ1-1 provide the parts outside the CDR3, is DGGITQSPKYLFRKEGQNVTLSCEQNLNHDAMYWYRQDPGQGLRLIYYSQIVNDFQKGDIAEGYSVSREKKESFPLTVTSAQKNPTAFYLCASSQIMNTEAFFGQGTRLTVV.

This clonotype has a count of ten or more. This chain joins TRBV15 and TRBJ1-6; no clear D gene. Germline V CDR1 and CDR2: LNHNV, YYDKDF (reference sequence). This CDR3 spans 15 amino acids. Trimming took off 5 bases at V and 8 bases at J, with 16 bases between the two ends. CDR3 nucleotide sequence: TGTGCCACCAGCCCCGGAGAAGGCTCAGATTCACCCCTCCACTTT. Amino acid sequence: CATSPGEGSDSPLHF.

The V call is TRBV12-5, the J call TRBJ2-7; 7 bases map to TRBD1. The V gene's germline CDR1 is LGHNT and CDR2 FRNRAP. This CDR3 has 13 amino acids. Germline trimming cut 2 bases from V and 8 bases from J; bases unmatched to any gene: 6. As DNA, the CDR3 is TGTGCTAGTGGTTTGTACCAACAGGGGAAGCAGTACTTC. This sequence encodes CASGLYQQGKQYF.